The rows below give T cell receptor beta chains drawn from one sample of a study of CD8 T cells in Susac syndrome. TCRdb fed the immunoSEQ multiplex PCR reads into MiXCR, producing one record per CDR3 protein. The data show 250,000 to 300,000 distinct CDR3 sequences, about 82% seen once. Sequencing used CD8+ T cells from PBMCs. These receptor sequences come from a human donor with multiple sclerosis. Both conserved end residues are trimmed from each CDR3. Fields, in order: CDR3 protein, J gene, V gene.

CDR3 protein: ASSQVIPTGIANYGYT; J gene: TRBJ1-2; V gene: TRBV4-3
CDR3 protein: ASSLGGNYEQY; J gene: TRBJ2-7; V gene: TRBV27
CDR3 protein: ASSPPTGVYVKLF; J gene: TRBJ1-4; V gene: TRBV28
CDR3 protein: ASSLGYGIADTQY; J gene: TRBJ2-3; V gene: TRBV7-9
CDR3 protein: ASSNPTRQGNEQY; J gene: TRBJ2-7; V gene: TRBV19
CDR3 protein: ASSIDRTQLYEQY; J gene: TRBJ2-7; V gene: TRBV28
CDR3 protein: ASSLVPSPYEQY; J gene: TRBJ2-7; V gene: TRBV7-2
CDR3 protein: ASSQESIGKLGEKLF; J gene: TRBJ1-4; V gene: TRBV4-1
CDR3 protein: ASSQYFGGTYNEQF; J gene: TRBJ2-1; V gene: TRBV4-3
CDR3 protein: SARELAGRYNEQF; J gene: TRBJ2-1; V gene: TRBV20-1
CDR3 protein: ASSIVRNTEAF; J gene: TRBJ1-1; V gene: TRBV19
CDR3 protein: ASSQGRANEQF; J gene: TRBJ2-1; V gene: TRBV4-3
CDR3 protein: ASRMTSGITDTQY; J gene: TRBJ2-3; V gene: TRBV3-1
CDR3 protein: ASSYSPREQF; J gene: TRBJ2-1; V gene: TRBV6-5
CDR3 protein: ASSRTSGRVNEQF; J gene: TRBJ2-1; V gene: TRBV28
CDR3 protein: ASTLGDREEFDTEAF; J gene: TRBJ1-1; V gene: TRBV9
CDR3 protein: ASSQPDRANYGYT; J gene: TRBJ1-2; V gene: TRBV7-9
CDR3 protein: ASSPNTGSYEQY; J gene: TRBJ2-7; V gene: TRBV7-9
CDR3 protein: ATSRVAGENTEAF; J gene: TRBJ1-1; V gene: TRBV15
CDR3 protein: ASSYPPDTQY; J gene: TRBJ2-3; V gene: TRBV6-5
CDR3 protein: ASSQERALNTEAF; J gene: TRBJ1-1; V gene: TRBV4-3
CDR3 protein: ASSSDPSGRYEQY; J gene: TRBJ2-7; V gene: TRBV5-1
CDR3 protein: ATSRVTGGLDQPQH; J gene: TRBJ1-5; V gene: TRBV15
CDR3 protein: ASSDGRGRTEAF; J gene: TRBJ1-1; V gene: TRBV9
CDR3 protein: ASGTGLADNEQF; J gene: TRBJ2-1; V gene: TRBV30
CDR3 protein: ASSLGPGTRPQETQY; J gene: TRBJ2-5; V gene: TRBV28
CDR3 protein: ASSQDNGRAWTDTQY; J gene: TRBJ2-3; V gene: TRBV4-3
CDR3 protein: ASSSQTGQGETQY; J gene: TRBJ2-5; V gene: TRBV7-9
CDR3 protein: AWSAQNTGELF; J gene: TRBJ2-2; V gene: TRBV30
CDR3 protein: ATSDSPGNEQY; J gene: TRBJ2-7; V gene: TRBV24-1
CDR3 protein: SATKSIGLLRNEQF; J gene: TRBJ2-1; V gene: TRBV20-1
CDR3 protein: ASSLSGATEAF; J gene: TRBJ1-1; V gene: TRBV28
CDR3 protein: ASSPEPGLSYEQH; J gene: TRBJ2-7; V gene: TRBV3-1
CDR3 protein: ASSPGTSGPRWYNEQF; J gene: TRBJ2-1; V gene: TRBV19
CDR3 protein: AWSVTEQF; J gene: TRBJ2-1; V gene: TRBV30
CDR3 protein: ATSTRGQRNQPQH; J gene: TRBJ1-5; V gene: TRBV15
CDR3 protein: ASSRLLAPSSYNEQF; J gene: TRBJ2-1; V gene: TRBV4-3
CDR3 protein: ATQDKLSYNEQF; J gene: TRBJ2-1; V gene: TRBV6-1
CDR3 protein: ASSQTSGSLGEQF; J gene: TRBJ2-1; V gene: TRBV16